Described below is a single TCR beta chain sequence and its context. These data are taken from a study of regulatory T cells in long-lasting Graves disease. CDR3 regions were amplified by Arm-PCR using iRepertoire HTBI primers to build TCR beta libraries. TCRdb reprocessed the multiplex PCR reads via MiXCR and lists one record per CDR3 protein. The table includes 550,000 to 700,000 distinct CDR3 sequences, around 16% detected once. Time point specified: newly diagnosed GD, antithyroid drugs for less than 3 months. Following extraction of RNA from PBMCs, that RNA was used to make the TCR library. J lost 6 bases, V lost 4 bases, and 5 bases had no gene match. The germline gives CDR1 MGHRA, CDR2 YSYEKL. The CDR3 has 15 residues. The data were also submitted as part of a second study, on T cells in Graves' hyperthyroidism and ophthalmopathy.

V and J are TRBV4-1 and TRBJ2-3, with TRBD1 matching over 12 bases. This TCR derives from a man aged 18-30 years with Graves disease. The material sequenced was peripheral blood mononuclear cells (PBMCs), taken at new diagnosis, from a patient treated with antithyroid drugs. The DNA of the CDR3 is TGCGCCAGCAGCCTGGGGACAGGGGGCGTGGATACGCAGTATTTT. Protein sequence: CASSLGTGGVDTQYF.